This T cell receptor (beta chain) was sequenced for a study of shared clonotypes between healthy human individuals. Broader study findings: A handful of donors showed sharing of about 4.7% of naive CD4 clonotypes. Researchers sampled only blood; tissue repertoires likely differ.

As regards this clone: The antigen is undetermined.

Across several immunoSEQ plates, the genomic DNA of each subset was split evenly. This table comes from immunoSEQ multiplex PCR, and its TCRdb copy is limited to in-frame clones, with some not included. This sample carries 2 million to 2.5 million clones, 85% to 95% of them seen once, and the ten largest clones take more than 0.1%. The study separated CD4+ cells into CD45RA+ naive and CD45RA-negative memory subsets. The source is a man aged 18 to 30 in good health. Material: naive CD4+ T cells sorted from blood. Sample subset: CD45RA+ positively selected.

CDR3: CASSLGIGDTGELFF. In DNA form, the CDR3 reads TGTGCCAGCAGCCTTGGGATAGGGGACACCGGGGAGCTGTTTTTT. This sequence joins TRBV5-4 and TRBJ2-2; maybe TRBD1 (5 bases). Trimming stripped 4 bases from V and 3 bases from J, with 13 bases between. The germline CDR1 and CDR2 sequences are SGHNT and YYREEE (reference sequence). CDR3 length equals 15 residues.